This TCR beta chain emerged from a study of blood T cell repertoires in COVID-19. Study in general: The United States, Italy and Spain were the sources of the acute and convalescent COVID-19 samples. PBMCs, B-cell-depleted T cells, or T cells were the source of the cDNA or gDNA that made up the material.

Original data processing: Using reference gene primer amplification, nucleated cell counts were estimated. Repertoires were generated with immunoSEQ multiplex PCR, while TCRdb's copy carries only in-frame clones and drops some. V and J calls and clone size are those listed in that table; D and trimming were worked out from the DNA. In the table there are 150,000 to 200,000 clones, approximately 80% of which are singletons. Germline V gene sequence: CDR1 SGHTA, CDR2 FQGNSA. Trimming pared 1 base from V and 4 bases from J, leaving 14 bases between. The CDR3 extends over 15 amino acids. This TCR derives from a woman of 80 years or more with active or convalescent COVID-19. Input material: peripheral blood. V gene TRBV7-2 combines with J gene TRBJ2-7, with D possibly matching TRBD1 (7 bases). CDR3 protein: CASSLVAPGGYEQYF. The CDR3 bases are TGTGCCAGCAGCTTAGTCGCCCCAGGGGGGTACGAGCAGTACTTC. The entire variable domain, with the rest obtained from reference TRBV7-2 and TRBJ2-7, is as follows: GAGVSQSPSNKVTEKGKDVELRCDPISGHTALYWYRQSLGQGLEFLIYFQGNSAPDKSGLPSDRFSAERTGGSVSTLTIQRTQQEDSAVYLCASSLVAPGGYEQYFGPGTRLTVT.